This T cell receptor beta chain was retrieved from a study of cytomegalovirus exposure and HLA in healthy donors. PCR primers comprised 60 Vbeta and 13 Jbeta primers. TCRdb's table, derived via immunoSEQ multiplex PCR, lists solely in-frame clones and lacks some. The sample holds 200,000 to 250,000 clones; around nine tenths are singletons and the top ten take roughly 1%. Germline V gene lookup returns CDR1 SGHNT and CDR2 YENEEA. This CDR3 contains 16 residues. J lost 2 bases, V lost 5 bases, and 10 bases had no gene match. The chain combines TRBV11-3 with TRBJ2-7, with 9 nucleotides matching TRBD1. The specimen sequenced was PBMCs. This clonotype was sampled from a woman aged 18-35 years in good health and CMV-seronegative. The CDR3 reads CASSTGQGERAYEQYF. The DNA of the CDR3 is TGTGCCAGCAGCACGGGACAGGGAGAGAGAGCCTACGAGCAGTACTTC.